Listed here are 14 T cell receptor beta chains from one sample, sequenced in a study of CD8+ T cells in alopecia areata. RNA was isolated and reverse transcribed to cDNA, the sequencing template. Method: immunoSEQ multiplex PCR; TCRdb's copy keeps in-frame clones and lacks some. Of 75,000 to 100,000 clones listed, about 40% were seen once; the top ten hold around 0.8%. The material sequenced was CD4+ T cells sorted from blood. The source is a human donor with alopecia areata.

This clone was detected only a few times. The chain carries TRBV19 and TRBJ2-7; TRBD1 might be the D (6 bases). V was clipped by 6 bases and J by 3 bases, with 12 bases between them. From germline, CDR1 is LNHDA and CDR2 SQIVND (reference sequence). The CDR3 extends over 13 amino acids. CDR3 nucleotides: TGTGCCAGTAGGCCACAGGGTAACTACGAGCAGTACTTC. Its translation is CASRPQGNYEQYF. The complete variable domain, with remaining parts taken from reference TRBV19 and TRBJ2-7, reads DGGITQSPKYLFRKEGQNVTLSCEQNLNHDAMYWYRQDPGQGLRLIYYSQIVNDFQKGDIAEGYSVSREKKESFPLTVTSAQKNPTAFYLCASRPQGNYEQYFGPGTRLTVT.

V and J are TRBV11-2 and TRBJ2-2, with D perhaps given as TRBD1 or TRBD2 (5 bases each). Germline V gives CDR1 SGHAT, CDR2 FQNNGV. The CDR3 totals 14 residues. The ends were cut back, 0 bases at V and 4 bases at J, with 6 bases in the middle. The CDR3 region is CASSLERGTGELFF. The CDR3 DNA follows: TGTGCCAGCAGCTTAGAGAGGGGCACCGGGGAGCTGTTTTTT.

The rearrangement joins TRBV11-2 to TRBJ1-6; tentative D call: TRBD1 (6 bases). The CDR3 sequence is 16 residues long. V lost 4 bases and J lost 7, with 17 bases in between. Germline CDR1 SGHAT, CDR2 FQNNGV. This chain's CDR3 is CASSSILTGFNSPLHF. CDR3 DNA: TGTGCCAGCAGCTCCATATTAACAGGGTTCAATTCACCCCTCCACTTT.

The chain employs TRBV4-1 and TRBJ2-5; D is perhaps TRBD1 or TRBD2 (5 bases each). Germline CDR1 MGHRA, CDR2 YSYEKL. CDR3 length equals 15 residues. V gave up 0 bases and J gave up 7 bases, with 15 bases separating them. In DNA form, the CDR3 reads TGCGCCAGCAGCCAAGACACAGCGGCCCAGGGGACCCAGTACTTC. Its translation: CASSQDTAAQGTQYF.

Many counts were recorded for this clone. This CDR3 is CASSEMTGTGEQFF. The CDR3, as DNA: TGTGCCAGCAGTGAAATGACTGGGACTGGTGAGCAGTTCTTC. The V call is TRBV25-1, the J call TRBJ2-1; tentative D call: TRBD2 (6 bases). The V and J ends lost 2 bases and 9 bases respectively, with 14 bases between them. The CDR3 extends over 14 amino acids. Per the germline V gene, CDR1 is MGHDK and CDR2 is SYGVNS.

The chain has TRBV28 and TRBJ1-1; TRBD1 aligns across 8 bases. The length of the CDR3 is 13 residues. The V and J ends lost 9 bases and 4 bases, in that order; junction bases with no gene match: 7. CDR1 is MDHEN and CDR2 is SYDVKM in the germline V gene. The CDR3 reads CASETGQGTEAFF. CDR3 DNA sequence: TGTGCCAGTGAAACCGGACAGGGCACTGAAGCTTTCTTT.

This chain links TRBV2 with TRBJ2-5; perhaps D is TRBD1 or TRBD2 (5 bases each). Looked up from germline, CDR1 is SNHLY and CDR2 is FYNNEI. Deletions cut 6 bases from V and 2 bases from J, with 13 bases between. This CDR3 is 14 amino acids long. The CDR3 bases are TGTGCCAGCAGCGCCGGGACGGCTCAAGAGACCCAGTACTTC. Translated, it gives CASSAGTAQETQYF.

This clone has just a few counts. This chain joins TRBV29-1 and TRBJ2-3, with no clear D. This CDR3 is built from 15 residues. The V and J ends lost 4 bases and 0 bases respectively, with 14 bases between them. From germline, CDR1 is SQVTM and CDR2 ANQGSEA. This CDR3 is CSVARSGGSTDTQYF. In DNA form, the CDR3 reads TGCAGCGTTGCTCGGTCGGGCGGAAGCACAGATACGCAGTATTTT.

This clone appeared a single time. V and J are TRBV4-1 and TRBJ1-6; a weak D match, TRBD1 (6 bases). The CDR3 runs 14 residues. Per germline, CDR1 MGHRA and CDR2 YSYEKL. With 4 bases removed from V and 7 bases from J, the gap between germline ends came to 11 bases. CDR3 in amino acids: CASSPRDINSPLHF. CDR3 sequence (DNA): TGCGCCAGCAGCCCCCGGGACATCAATTCACCCCTCCACTTT.

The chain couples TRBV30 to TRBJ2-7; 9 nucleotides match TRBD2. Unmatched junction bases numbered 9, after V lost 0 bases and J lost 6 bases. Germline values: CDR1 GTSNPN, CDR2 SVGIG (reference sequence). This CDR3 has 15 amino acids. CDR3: CAWSVIVASGAEQYF. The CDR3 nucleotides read TGTGCCTGGAGTGTCATCGTGGCTAGCGGGGCCGAGCAGTACTTC.

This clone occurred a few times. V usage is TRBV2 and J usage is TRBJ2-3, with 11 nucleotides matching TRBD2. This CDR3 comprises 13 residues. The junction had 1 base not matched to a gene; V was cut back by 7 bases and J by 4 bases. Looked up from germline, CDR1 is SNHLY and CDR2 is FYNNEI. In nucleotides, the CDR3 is TGTGCCAGCAAGGGACTAGCGGCAGATACGCAGTATTTT. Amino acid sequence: CASKGLAADTQYF.

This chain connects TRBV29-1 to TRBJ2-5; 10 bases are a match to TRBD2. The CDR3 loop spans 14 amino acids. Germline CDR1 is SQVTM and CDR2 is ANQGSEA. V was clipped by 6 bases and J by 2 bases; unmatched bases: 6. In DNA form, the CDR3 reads TGCAGCGTATCACTAGCGGGGCTACAAGAGACCCAGTACTTC. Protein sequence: CSVSLAGLQETQYF.

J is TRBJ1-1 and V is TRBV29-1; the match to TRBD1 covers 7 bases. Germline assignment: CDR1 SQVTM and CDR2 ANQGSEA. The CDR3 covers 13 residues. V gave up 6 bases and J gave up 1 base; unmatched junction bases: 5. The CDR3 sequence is CSVGQERNTEAFF. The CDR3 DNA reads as TGCAGCGTCGGACAGGAGAGGAACACTGAAGCTTTCTTT.

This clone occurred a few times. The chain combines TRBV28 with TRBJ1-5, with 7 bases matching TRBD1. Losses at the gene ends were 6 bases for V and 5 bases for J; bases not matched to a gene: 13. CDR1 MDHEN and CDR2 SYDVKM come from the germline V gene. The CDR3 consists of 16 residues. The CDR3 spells CASSQRQGVIYQPQHF. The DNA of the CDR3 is TGTGCCAGCAGCCAGAGACAGGGAGTAATATATCAGCCCCAGCATTTT.